This entry describes one TCR beta chain. This sample is part of a study of OX40 agonist ivuxolimab in advanced cancers. Profiled with immunoSEQ multiplex PCR; TCRdb holds only in-frame clones, not every one. The sample shows tens of thousands of clones, around 86% of them seen only once. The junction had 8 bases not matched to a gene; V was cut back by 4 bases and J by 8 bases. CDR1 is SGHRS and CDR2 is YFSETQ in the germline V gene. The CDR3 runs to 13 residues. The specimen comprised CD4+ or CD8+ T cells sorted from blood, sampled in a trial of the OX40 agonist ivuxolimab. This chain connects TRBV5-1 to TRBJ1-1; 7 bases map to TRBD1. The receptor comes from an adult with an advanced solid tumor such as melanoma, head and neck, liver or kidney cancer. The CDR3 nucleotides are TGCGCCAGCAGCACGGACAGGTTTGGGGAAGCTTTCTTT. This gives the protein CASSTDRFGEAFF.